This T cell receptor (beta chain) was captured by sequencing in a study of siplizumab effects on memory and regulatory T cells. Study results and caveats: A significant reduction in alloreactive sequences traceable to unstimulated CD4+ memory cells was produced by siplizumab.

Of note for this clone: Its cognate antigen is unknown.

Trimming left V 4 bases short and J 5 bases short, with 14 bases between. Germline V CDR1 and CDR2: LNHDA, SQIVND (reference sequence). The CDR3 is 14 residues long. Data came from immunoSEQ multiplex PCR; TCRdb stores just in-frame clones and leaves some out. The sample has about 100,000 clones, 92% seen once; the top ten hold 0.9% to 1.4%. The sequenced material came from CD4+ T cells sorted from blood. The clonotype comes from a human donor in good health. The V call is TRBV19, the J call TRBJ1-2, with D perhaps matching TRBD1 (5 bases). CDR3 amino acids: CASSTALDSYGYTF. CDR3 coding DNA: TGTGCCAGTAGTACCGCTTTAGACAGTTATGGCTACACCTTC. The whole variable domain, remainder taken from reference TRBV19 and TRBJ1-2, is DGGITQSPKYLFRKEGQNVTLSCEQNLNHDAMYWYRQDPGQGLRLIYYSQIVNDFQKGDIAEGYSVSREKKESFPLTVTSAQKNPTAFYLCASSTALDSYGYTFGSGTRLTVV.